These 13 T cell receptor beta chains share one sample of origin, sequenced in a study of blood T cell repertoires in COVID-19. The table came from immunoSEQ multiplex PCR; TCRdb's copy has only in-frame clones and leaves some out. The data hold about 220,000 clones, with about 79% observed a single time. Source material: PBMCs or T cells enriched from blood (not recorded which). These TCRs come from a woman in her fifties or sixties who had recovered from COVID-19.

The V and J genes are TRBV29-1 and TRBJ2-7, with D possibly matching TRBD1 (6 bases). With 5 bases removed from V and 1 base from J, the gap between germline ends came to 12 bases. Germline V gene sequence: CDR1 SQVTM, CDR2 ANQGSEA. The CDR3 has 13 residues. CDR3 sequence: CSVLGDTSYEQYF. The CDR3 DNA follows: TGCAGCGTTTTGGGGGACACTTCCTACGAGCAGTACTTC.

This clone came up a few times. This rearrangement joins TRBV29-1 to TRBJ1-1; D gene ambiguous. This CDR3 is 15 amino acids long. Trimming stripped 1 base from V and 0 bases from J, with 12 bases between. Per the germline V gene, CDR1 is SQVTM and CDR2 is ANQGSEA. The CDR3 sequence: CSVEVLRQMNTEAFF. CDR3 DNA: TGCAGCGTTGAAGTTCTGCGACAAATGAACACTGAAGCTTTCTTT.

The chain recombines TRBV7-2 with TRBJ2-7; TRBD2 matches 10 bases. Per the germline V gene, CDR1 is SGHTA and CDR2 is FQGNSA. The CDR3 runs 14 residues. The V segment lost 5 bases and the J segment 7 bases; nucleotides outside the gene matches: 8. The CDR3 loop is CASSTPGLAREQYF. The CDR3 coding sequence is TGTGCCAGCAGCACTCCGGGACTAGCGAGGGAGCAGTACTTC.

Of note for this clone: At one boundary the junction diverges from the germline segment, which might be a read error. The chain combines TRBV2 with TRBJ2-7; 12 bases fit TRBD2. The CDR3 loop spans 15 amino acids. Germline CDR1 reads SNHLY; CDR2 reads FYNNEI. The CDR3 protein is CASIEGLAGSYEQYF. CDR3 coding DNA: TGTGCCAGCATTGAAGGACTAGCGGGGAGCTACGAGCAGTACTTC.

The V call is TRBV7-8, the J call TRBJ1-2, with D possibly being TRBD1 (6 bases). This CDR3 is built from 12 residues. CDR1 and CDR2 (germline): SGHVS, FQNEAQ. Between the trimmed V and J ends, which lost 4 bases and 6 bases, there was a span of 9 bases. The CDR3 region is CASSSPGDGYTF. The CDR3 region has the DNA TGTGCCAGCAGCTCGCCAGGGGATGGCTACACCTTC.

The V call is TRBV5-1, the J call TRBJ2-3; TRBD1 matches at 7 bases. The J segment lost 0 bases and the V segment lost 4 bases, leaving 5 bases of the junction unmatched. CDR3 size: 15 residues. CDR1 is SGHRS and CDR2 is YFSETQ in the germline V gene. DNA of the CDR3: TGCGCCAGCAGCGACAGGGCTTCAAGCACAGATACGCAGTATTTT. Its translation is CASSDRASSTDTQYF.

This chain joins TRBV7-9 and TRBJ1-5, with 8 bases aligning to TRBD1. This CDR3 has 13 residues. Germline CDR1 reads SEHNR; CDR2 reads FQNEAQ (reference sequence). V gave up 5 bases and J gave up 4 bases; unmatched junction bases: 1. This CDR3 is CASSRTGNQPQHF. DNA for the CDR3: TGTGCCAGCAGCCGGACAGGGAATCAGCCCCAGCATTTT. Drawing the rest from reference TRBV7-9 and TRBJ1-5, the complete variable domain is DTGVSQNPRHKITKRGQNVTFRCDPISEHNRLYWYRQTLGQGPEFLTYFQNEAQLEKSRLLSDRFSAERPKGSFSTLEIQRTEQGDSAMYLCASSRTGNQPQHFGDGTRLSIL.

This chain links TRBV14 with TRBJ1-1, with D possibly being TRBD1 (6 bases). The CDR3 runs 14 residues. The V gene's germline CDR1 is SGHDN and CDR2 FVKESK. V shed 4 bases and J shed 5 bases, with 14 bases lying between them. This CDR3 is CASSLFGGRTEAFF. The DNA of the CDR3 is TGTGCCAGCAGCCTTTTTGGGGGCCGAACTGAAGCTTTCTTT. The full variable domain, with the rest looked up from reference TRBV14 and TRBJ1-1, is EAGVTQFPSHSVIEKGQTVTLRCDPISGHDNLYWYRRVMGKEIKFLLHFVKESKQDESGMPNNRFLAERTGGTYSTLKVQPAELEDSGVYFCASSLFGGRTEAFFGQGTRLTVV.

V usage is TRBV7-9 and J usage is TRBJ2-3, with a weak D call TRBD2 (5 bases). V lost 0 bases and J lost 0, with 7 bases in between. The CDR3 loop spans 15 amino acids. Germline V gene sequence: CDR1 SEHNR, CDR2 FQNEAQ (reference sequence). CDR3 in amino acids: CASSLARTSTDTQYF. As DNA, the CDR3 is TGTGCCAGCAGCTTAGCACGGACTAGCACAGATACGCAGTATTTT.

The V gene is TRBV5-5, the J gene TRBJ1-1; perhaps TRBD1 as D (5 bases). The CDR3 totals 16 residues. Germline CDR1 is SGHKS and CDR2 is YYEKEE (reference sequence). Trimming stripped 2 bases from V and 5 bases from J, with 19 bases between. The CDR3 DNA follows: TGTGCCAGCAGCTTCTCGCTCCCTGGGGGGGGAACTGAAGCTTTCTTT. Its protein product is CASSFSLPGGGTEAFF. Full variable domain (outside the CDR3, taken from reference TRBV5-5 and TRBJ1-1): DAGVTQSPTHLIKTRGQQVTLRCSPISGHKSVSWYQQVLGQGPQFIFQYYEKEERGRGNFPDRFSARQFPNYSSELNVNALLLGDSALYLCASSFSLPGGGTEAFFGQGTRLTVV.

This clone was seen a few times. The chain uses TRBV5-4 and TRBJ2-7, with 11 bases fitting TRBD1. CDR1 SGHNT and CDR2 YYREEE come from the germline V gene (reference sequence). The CDR3 sequence is 14 residues long. The ends lost 3 bases at V and 6 bases at J; junction bases unmatched: 5. The CDR3 sequence is CASSWRTGGSEQYF. The DNA of the CDR3 is TGTGCCAGCAGCTGGAGGACAGGGGGCTCCGAGCAGTACTTC.

V and J are TRBV6-5 and TRBJ1-2; the match to TRBD1 covers 8 bases. CDR1 and CDR2 from the germline V gene are MNHEY and SVGAGI. The CDR3 runs 13 residues. The V segment lost 4 bases and the J segment 3 bases; nucleotides outside the gene matches: 1. The chain's CDR3 is CASSWDRYYGYTF. CDR3 coding DNA: TGTGCCAGCAGTTGGGACAGGTACTATGGCTACACCTTC.

The rearrangement links TRBV6-5 to TRBJ1-6; the D is unclear. The CDR3 spans 15 residues. Germline lookup yields CDR1 MNHEY and CDR2 SVGAGI. The V and J ends lost 0 bases and 8 bases respectively, with 11 bases between them. The CDR3 DNA sequence: TGTGCCAGCAGTTACTCCACGCTGGGCTATTCACCCCTCCACTTT. It encodes CASSYSTLGYSPLHF.